This T cell receptor (beta chain) emerged from a study of response to subunit inactivated influenza vaccine. Each CDR3 protein is one row after TCRdb ran MiXCR on the RT-PCR reads. This table has some 150,000 distinct CDR3 sequences, less than 15% appearing once. This clonotype was detected ten times or more. The CDR3 contains 14 residues. J was trimmed by 7 bases and V by 0 bases; bases with no gene match: 6. Germline CDR1 reads SQVTM; CDR2 reads ANQGSEA. Another study also made use of these data, one on T cells expressing NK-cell markers. From that report: With UMIs, 5'RACE template switching was used to make TCR beta cDNA. In sorted CD3+CD56+NKG2C+, CD3+CD56+NKG2C- and CD3+CD56-NKG2C+ T cells, TCR beta repertoires were obtained. Among eight sequenced donors, seven carried HCMV seropositivity while one was seronegative. In 6 or 7 donors, dominant NKG2C+ clonotypes were roughly 1.0-8% of CD8+ T cells.

The clonotype was recovered from a man in his fifties or sixties who received an inactivated influenza vaccine. Sequenced material: CD8+ T cells sorted from PBMCs, taken approximately 13 days after vaccination. The chain carries TRBV29-1 and TRBJ2-7; 10 positions match TRBD1. CDR3 sequence reads: CSVEEEGQGWEQYF. The CDR3 region has the DNA TGCAGCGTTGAAGAAGAGGGACAGGGGTGGGAGCAGTACTTC.